This TCR beta chain was identified in a study of cytotoxic CD8 clonotypes in ibrutinib-treated CLL. Turning to the study itself: In all, roughly twelve patients were relapsed/refractory, approximately 14 were treatment-naive and 17 were IGHV unmutated. Notes on the study in general: Stable or contracted on treatment, public clonotypes were also uncommon. The study found baseline clonality above age-matched healthy donors, tracking circulating CD8+ T-cell counts.

Comment on this clone: Its target is not known.

TCRdb's copy holds only in-frame clones and misses some; the assay was immunoSEQ multiplex PCR. The sample lists more than 140,000 clones, roughly 80% occurring once. The clonotype originates from a human donor with chronic lymphocytic leukemia. The sequences come from PBMCs, collected after 12 months of ibrutinib treatment.

The CDR3 here is CASSSQGNEKLFF. The CDR3 nucleotides read TGTGCCAGCAGCTCACAGGGGAATGAAAAACTGTTTTTT. V and J are TRBV7-9 and TRBJ1-4, with 7 positions matching TRBD1. Germline V gene data show CDR1 as SEHNR and CDR2 as FQNEAQ (reference sequence). This CDR3 has 13 amino acids. After removal of 4 bases from V and 5 bases from J, the junction contained 1 base not matched to a gene.